This T cell receptor beta chain came from a study of blood T cell repertoires in COVID-19. Study-wide context: The origin of the acute and convalescent COVID-19 samples was the United States, Italy and Spain.

Repertoires were generated with immunoSEQ multiplex PCR, while TCRdb's copy carries only in-frame clones and drops some. This table holds about 32,000 clones, just over 90% found once. This receptor was obtained from a man in his 60s with acute or convalescent COVID-19. Sequencing was performed on peripheral blood.

The CDR3 region has the DNA TGTGCCAGCAGTACTCGTGGGACATCCGGTCAGCCCCAGCATTTT. Translated: CASSTRGTSGQPQHF. The chain is built from TRBV6-5 and TRBJ1-5; weak D call: TRBD1 (6 bases). CDR3 length: 15 amino acids. Germline V gene lookup returns CDR1 MNHEY and CDR2 SVGAGI. Trimming took off 5 bases at V and 6 bases at J, with 17 bases between the two ends.